Listed here are 12 T cell receptor beta chains from one sample, sequenced in a study of Graves' ophthalmopathy and Graves' hyperthyroidism. The authors amplified TCR beta CDR3 regions from RNA transcripts. First-round RT-PCR relied on HTBI primers, and a second-round multiplex PCR came next. TCRdb used MiXCR to reprocess the multiplex PCR reads, holding one entry per CDR3 protein. The sample has about half a million distinct CDR3 sequences, approximately 14% seen once. Material: blood. These receptors originate from a young woman with Graves' ophthalmopathy.

A few counts support this clonotype. A much larger clone lies a single base off, so this may be a read error. This chain joins TRBV25-1 and TRBJ2-7, with 7 bases that match TRBD1. Losses at the gene ends were 2 bases for V and 0 bases for J; bases not matched to a gene: 1. CDR3 length equals 14 residues. Germline lookup yields CDR1 MGHDK and CDR2 SYGVNS. The CDR3 coding sequence is TGTGCCAGCAGTGAACGGGACAGCTCCTACGAGCAGTACTTC. This encodes CASSERDSSYEQYF.

The V call is TRBV11-2, the J call TRBJ1-2; the D is unclear. With 5 bases removed from V and 5 bases from J, the gap between germline ends came to 12 bases. This CDR3 comprises 13 residues. Germline V lookup: CDR1 SGHAT, CDR2 FQNNGV. The CDR3 DNA follows: TGTGCCAGCAGCCCAGACATGGGTTATGGCTACACCTTC. Translated: CASSPDMGYGYTF.

Ten or more counts support this clonotype. This chain joins TRBV28 and TRBJ1-1; D remains unclear. Trimming cost V 3 bases and J 4 bases, with 6 bases left between them. The germline gives CDR1 MDHEN, CDR2 SYDVKM. This CDR3 is built from 12 residues. The CDR3 loop is CASSLPRTEAFF. CDR3 DNA: TGTGCCAGCAGTTTGCCCCGCACTGAAGCTTTCTTT.

This clonotype has a handful of counts. The CDR3 loop is CASSLVGGFTEAFF. The CDR3 bases are TGTGCCAGCAGCTTGGTGGGGGGGTTCACTGAAGCTTTCTTT. The chain carries TRBV5-4 and TRBJ1-1; D is possibly TRBD1 (5 bases). The CDR3 has 14 amino acids. CDR1 is SGHNT and CDR2 is YYREEE in the germline V gene (reference sequence). Deletions cut 0 bases from V and 4 bases from J, with 10 bases between. The entire variable domain, with the rest obtained from reference TRBV5-4 and TRBJ1-1, is as follows: ETGVTQSPTHLIKTRGQQVTLRCSSQSGHNTVSWYQQALGQGPQFIFQYYREEENGRGNFPPRFSGLQFPNYSSELNVNALELDDSALYLCASSLVGGFTEAFFGQGTRLTVV.

This clonotype showed up many times. The J gene is TRBJ2-5, the V gene TRBV6-2 or TRBV6-3; possibly TRBD2 for D (5 bases). In germline, CDR1 is MNHEY, CDR2 SVGEGT. The germline V and J ends were trimmed by 8 bases and 5 bases, with 9 bases remaining between them. The CDR3 is made up of 11 amino acids. The chain's CDR3 is CASAPGETQYF. CDR3 coding DNA: TGTGCCAGCGCACCGGGGGAGACCCAGTACTTC.

Ten or more counts support this clonotype. The CDR3 here is CASSVLGQKNTEAFF. For the CDR3, the DNA is TGTGCCAGCAGCGTGCTGGGACAGAAGAACACTGAAGCTTTCTTT. The rearrangement uses TRBV9 and TRBJ1-1; TRBD1 matches at 7 bases. From germline, CDR1 is SGDLS and CDR2 YYNGEE. The CDR3 consists of 15 residues. V lost 2 bases to trimming and J lost 1 base; unmatched junction nucleotides: 5.

This clonotype came up many times. One end of the junction fails to match germline, which may point to a read error. V usage is TRBV5-1 and J usage is TRBJ1-1; D might be TRBD1 (5 bases). Germline-derived CDR1 and CDR2 are SGHRS and YFSETQ. The CDR3 has 14 amino acids. The CDR3 DNA is TGTGCCAGCAGCTTGGGACGGCTGAACACTGAAGCTTTCTTT. Amino acid sequence: CASSLGRLNTEAFF.

This clonotype was observed at least ten times. The V and J genes are TRBV6-5 and TRBJ1-6; the D is unclear. The germline V gene encodes CDR1 MNHEY and CDR2 SVGAGI. V was clipped by 2 bases and J by 11 bases, with 10 bases between them. The CDR3 totals 13 residues. The CDR3, as DNA: TGTGCCAGCAGTTACCGACTGTGGGCACCCCTCCACTTT. It codes for CASSYRLWAPLHF.

This clonotype was observed at least ten times. V and J are TRBV6-1 and TRBJ2-5; 7 nucleotides match TRBD1. The V gene's germline CDR1 is MNHNS and CDR2 SASEGT. Trimming cost V 4 bases and J 6 bases; bases outside gene matches: 11. This CDR3 comprises 15 residues. The CDR3 loop is CASSASTHRGQTQYF. The CDR3 DNA reads as TGTGCCAGCAGTGCCTCAACCCACAGGGGCCAGACCCAGTACTTC.

Ten or more counts support this clonotype. The chain couples TRBV29-1 to TRBJ2-5; 14 bases line up with TRBD2. Germline V CDR1 and CDR2: SQVTM, ANQGSEA. The CDR3 is 15 amino acids. Germline trimming cut 4 bases from V and 5 bases from J; bases unmatched to any gene: 6. CDR3 DNA sequence: TGCAGCGTTGCCCGGACTAGCGGGAGGTACGAGACCCAGTACTTC. Amino acid sequence: CSVARTSGRYETQYF.

This clonotype was detected ten times or more. J is TRBJ1-2 and V is TRBV10-3, with 9 positions matching TRBD1. This CDR3 has 12 residues. CDR1 is ENHRY, CDR2 SYGVKD, per germline. This CDR3 reads CACLQGAYGYTF. CDR3 DNA sequence: TGTGCTTGCCTACAGGGGGCCTATGGCTACACCTTC.

About this clonotype itself: This may be a read error, as it is one base from a much larger clone. J is TRBJ2-2 and V is TRBV28; possible D gene TRBD1, 6 bases. Looked up from germline, CDR1 is MDHEN and CDR2 is SYDVKM. The V end was cut by 10 bases, the J end by 1 base, with 22 bases between. The CDR3 has 17 residues. DNA for the CDR3: TGTGCCAACAAAAAATGGGGACAAATCGTGAACACCGGGGAGCTGTTTTTT. Translation gives CANKKWGQIVNTGELFF.